These 23 T cell receptor beta chains were all obtained from the same sample, sequenced in a study of patients and donors after allogeneic stem cell transplantation. From the RT-PCR reads, TCRdb called clonotypes with MiXCR, one entry per CDR3 protein. Of approximately 150,000 distinct CDR3 sequences in the sample, approximately 24% were seen once. Sequenced: blood, either unsorted or a sorted T cell fraction (not recorded which). These TCRs come from a human donor who was either an allogeneic HSCT recipient or a stem cell or donor lymphocyte infusion donor (not recorded which). It is not recorded whose cells these are; they may come from a transplant donor.

The gene calls are TRBV10-3 and TRBJ1-1; 10 nucleotides agree with TRBD1. V gave up 8 bases and J gave up 3 bases; unmatched junction bases: 3. Per germline, CDR1 ENHRY and CDR2 SYGVKD. The CDR3 has 13 residues. CDR3 sequence: CAIDGTGDTEAFF. Here the CDR3 DNA reads TGTGCCATCGATGGGACAGGGGACACTGAAGCTTTCTTT.

The chain has TRBV20-1 and TRBJ2-7; D ambiguous. Trimming removed 1 base at V and 1 base at J, with 5 bases between. CDR1 DFQATT and CDR2 SNEGSKA come from the germline V gene (reference sequence). The CDR3 has 12 residues. The CDR3 coding sequence is TGCAGTGCTAGAGGTGTGTCCTACGAGCAGTACTTC. Encoded protein: CSARGVSYEQYF.

The chain has TRBV5-1 and TRBJ2-1; possibly TRBD1 for D (5 bases). The V end was cut by 4 bases, the J end by 0 bases, with 20 bases between. CDR3 size: 18 residues. Germline V gene lookup returns CDR1 SGHRS and CDR2 YFSETQ. CDR3 residues: CASSPPPVGRVSYNEQFF. The CDR3 DNA follows: TGCGCCAGCAGCCCTCCCCCGGTCGGCAGGGTCTCCTACAATGAGCAGTTCTTC.

In its sample, this clonotype was seen many times. This chain uses TRBV25-1 with TRBJ1-2; D gene ambiguous. This CDR3 has 15 residues. CDR1 and CDR2 (germline): MGHDK, SYGVNS. The germline V and J ends were trimmed by 3 bases and 3 bases, with 14 bases remaining between them. The CDR3, as DNA: TGTGCCAGCAGTGACGGGGTAAACGAGGACTATGGCTACACCTTC. Translation: CASSDGVNEDYGYTF.

The chain joins TRBV5-4 to TRBJ1-1; unclear D gene. The CDR3 spans 14 residues. The V gene lost 0 bases and the J gene lost 1 base, with 7 bases spanning the gap. From germline, CDR1 is SGHNT and CDR2 YYREEE (reference sequence). The CDR3 bases are TGTGCCAGCAGCTTGGACAGACAGAACACTGAAGCTTTCTTT. Translation gives CASSLDRQNTEAFF.

The chain has TRBV10-3 and TRBJ2-3; D may be TRBD1 (6 bases). The CDR3 is 13 residues long. CDR1 is ENHRY and CDR2 is SYGVKD in the germline V gene. Trimming left V 8 bases short and J 2 bases short, with 11 bases between. CDR3 in DNA: TGTGCCATCCGCGACAGGCCCACAGATACGCAGTATTTT. Amino acid sequence: CAIRDRPTDTQYF.

Here the CDR3 reads CASSLQSSNQPQHF. The DNA of the CDR3 is TGTGCCAGCAGCCTTCAATCTAGCAATCAGCCCCAGCATTTT. The chain is built from TRBV7-2 and TRBJ1-5; D remains unclear. Trimming pared 5 bases from V and 0 bases from J, leaving 8 bases between. The CDR3 consists of 14 residues. Per germline, CDR1 SGHTA and CDR2 FQGNSA.

The table lists this clonotype with a few counts. The V call is TRBV7-2, the J call TRBJ1-4; maybe TRBD1 (6 bases). The V gene lost 3 bases and the J gene lost 8 bases, with 13 bases spanning the gap. Germline V gene lookup returns CDR1 SGHTA and CDR2 FQGNSA. The CDR3 totals 14 residues. This chain's CDR3 is CASSFQGPSEKLFF. CDR3 nucleotide sequence: TGTGCCAGCAGCTTCCAGGGGCCTTCCGAAAAACTGTTTTTT.

The CDR3 sequence: CAISSTAGEQYF. As DNA, the CDR3 is TGTGCCATCAGTTCTACAGCGGGGGAGCAGTACTTC. The genes are TRBV10-3 and TRBJ2-7, with TRBD2 matching 7 bases. The CDR3 runs to 12 residues. J gave up 7 bases and V 5 bases, and 5 bases lay outside the gene matches. In germline, CDR1 is ENHRY, CDR2 SYGVKD.

There are many counts of this clonotype. The chain combines TRBV11-2 with TRBJ2-3; no firm D call. The CDR3 loop spans 12 amino acids. Germline assignment: CDR1 SGHAT and CDR2 FQNNGV. V was pared by 3 bases and J by 4 bases, with 5 bases between. CDR3: CASSFLADTQYF. The CDR3 DNA sequence: TGTGCCAGCAGCTTCCTGGCAGATACGCAGTATTTT.

The chain uses TRBV6-5 and TRBJ2-7; a weak D match, TRBD1 (5 bases). V lost 0 bases to trimming and J lost 4 bases, with 13 bases between them. The CDR3 has 15 amino acids. Per germline, CDR1 MNHEY and CDR2 SVGAGI. CDR3 nucleotides: TGTGCCAGCAGTTACTCGATACAGGCTGAGTACGAGCAGTACTTC. It codes for CASSYSIQAEYEQYF.

The V gene is TRBV5-1, the J gene TRBJ1-4; D gene ambiguous. Per the germline V gene, CDR1 is SGHRS and CDR2 is YFSETQ. Trimming left V 0 bases short and J 8 bases short, with 14 bases between. The CDR3 sequence is 15 residues long. CDR3 DNA: TGCGCCAGCAGCTTGGTTCCGGGATTAAAGGAAAAACTGTTTTTT. Translated, it gives CASSLVPGLKEKLFF.

This clonotype was counted ten times or more. The chain is built from TRBV12-3 or TRBV12-4 and TRBJ2-5; D not resolved. Trimming left V 2 bases short and J 2 bases short, with 0 bases between. This CDR3 is 11 amino acids long. CDR3 coding DNA: TGTGCCAGCAGTTTACAAGAGACCCAGTACTTC. Encoded protein: CASSLQETQYF.

The rearrangement links TRBV12-3 or TRBV12-4 to TRBJ1-1, with unresolved D. This CDR3 comprises 14 residues. Trimming pared 2 bases from V and 1 base from J, leaving 8 bases between. CDR3 amino acids: CASSLLGWNTEAFF. CDR3 in DNA: TGTGCCAGCAGTTTATTGGGGTGGAACACTGAAGCTTTCTTT.

CDR3 loop: CASSPGTGRTEAFF. The CDR3 DNA follows: TGTGCCAGCAGCCCCGGGACAGGGCGGACTGAAGCTTTCTTT. V is TRBV7-9 and J is TRBJ1-1, with 9 bases that match TRBD1. Germline V gene sequence: CDR1 SEHNR, CDR2 FQNEAQ (reference sequence). There are 14 residues in the CDR3. The trim removed 5 bases at V and 5 bases at J, leaving 6 bases unmatched.

This chain connects TRBV6-5 to TRBJ2-5, with D perhaps TRBD1 (5 bases). V dropped 0 bases and J dropped 1 base, with 6 bases sitting between them. Germline V gene sequence: CDR1 MNHEY, CDR2 SVGAGI. The CDR3 length is 14 residues. CDR3 in DNA: TGTGCCAGCAGTTACTCGACAGCCCAAGAGACCCAGTACTTC. As protein: CASSYSTAQETQYF.

Only a few counts were recorded for this clonotype. V usage is TRBV12-3 or TRBV12-4 and J usage is TRBJ1-1; no clear D. This CDR3 spans 13 amino acids. With 4 bases removed from V and 1 base from J, the gap between germline ends came to 7 bases. The CDR3 protein is CASSYQENTEAFF. DNA of the CDR3: TGTGCCAGCAGTTATCAGGAGAACACTGAAGCTTTCTTT.

This clonotype was observed a few times. V is TRBV12-3 or TRBV12-4 and J is TRBJ2-1, with TRBD2 matching 9 bases. With 6 bases clipped from V and 10 bases from J, the junction kept 16 bases outside the gene matches. This CDR3 contains 16 residues. CDR3 nucleotide sequence: TGTGCCAGCAGCAAGGGACTAGCCCTAGTACATTGGGAGCAGTTCTTC. Translating gives CASSKGLALVHWEQFF.

This clonotype was seen repeatedly, ten times or more. The gene calls are TRBV29-1 and TRBJ2-1; D not certain. Germline V CDR1 and CDR2: SQVTM, ANQGSEA. CDR3 length: 15 residues. V lost 1 base and J 0 bases, leaving 10 bases between the germline ends. The DNA of the CDR3 is TGCAGCGTTGAAGTATGGGCGAGCTCCTACAATGAGCAGTTCTTC. Amino acids: CSVEVWASSYNEQFF.

The rearrangement links TRBV6-5 to TRBJ1-5; D uncertain. The CDR3 covers 15 residues. Trimming removed 2 bases at V and 1 base at J, with 9 bases between. From germline, CDR1 is MNHEY and CDR2 SVGAGI. The CDR3 DNA sequence: TGTGCCAGCAGTTACCAAGTTGGGAGCAATCAGCCCCAGCATTTT. It codes for CASSYQVGSNQPQHF.

This clonotype appeared a few times. The genes are TRBV20-1 and TRBJ1-4; D ambiguous. Germline V gives CDR1 DFQATT, CDR2 SNEGSKA (reference sequence). The germline V and J ends were trimmed by 6 bases and 3 bases, with 14 bases remaining between them. The CDR3 has 14 amino acids. DNA for the CDR3: TGCAGTGCCGTCCAGCACTTCCCTAATGAAAAACTGTTTTTT. Translated: CSAVQHFPNEKLFF.

There are a few counts of this clonotype. CDR3 bases: TGTGCCATCAGTGTCCCAGGGGGCACAGATACGCAGTATTTT. This sequence encodes CAISVPGGTDTQYF. V is TRBV10-3 and J is TRBJ2-3; a possible D gene is TRBD1 (6 bases). CDR1 and CDR2 from the germline V gene are ENHRY and SYGVKD. Trimming removed 4 bases at V and 1 base at J, with 9 bases between. The CDR3 consists of 14 residues.

This clonotype has a count of ten or more. The rearrangement uses TRBV12-5 and TRBJ1-1; D is uncertain. The V and J ends lost 6 bases and 0 bases respectively, with 5 bases between them. CDR1 is LGHNT and CDR2 is FRNRAP in the germline V gene. The CDR3 loop spans 12 amino acids. The chain's CDR3 is CASGRMNTEAFF. The CDR3 DNA follows: TGTGCTAGTGGAAGAATGAACACTGAAGCTTTCTTT.